Listed below are T cell receptor beta chains from one sample, sequenced in a study of response to subunit inactivated influenza vaccine. TCRdb analysed the RT-PCR reads with MiXCR anew, one entry per CDR3 protein. The table has under 950,000 distinct CDR3 sequences, around 20% seen once. Material: PBMCs from blood, obtained roughly 5 days after vaccination. Receptors were obtained from a man aged 50-59 years who received an inactivated influenza vaccine. CDR3s leave out the opening cysteine and the closing phenylalanine or tryptophan. Each record gives: clone size, J gene, V gene, CDR3 protein. Clone size is stated in some rows and not others, as once, few, many or a class when expanded.

abundance: .
j_gene: TRBJ2-7
v_gene: TRBV20-1
CDR3aa: SASSPTAVGYEQY

abundance: few
j_gene: TRBJ2-2
v_gene: TRBV5-5
CDR3aa: ASSLAQAGELF

abundance: few
j_gene: TRBJ2-1
v_gene: TRBV20-1
CDR3aa: SARGAIYNEQF

abundance: .
j_gene: TRBJ2-3
v_gene: TRBV28
CDR3aa: ASSLEGRWVTDTQY

abundance: many
j_gene: TRBJ2-7
v_gene: TRBV29-1
CDR3aa: SVALTGGIYEQY

abundance: few
j_gene: TRBJ2-3
v_gene: TRBV9
CDR3aa: ASSAPGDTQY

abundance: .
j_gene: TRBJ2-3
v_gene: TRBV27
CDR3aa: ASSLPRGDTQY

abundance: .
j_gene: TRBJ1-1
v_gene: TRBV20-1
CDR3aa: SARDAVGTEAF

abundance: .
j_gene: TRBJ2-7
v_gene: TRBV20-1
CDR3aa: SARVLAGLNEQY

abundance: .
j_gene: TRBJ1-4
v_gene: TRBV12-3/TRBV12-4
CDR3aa: ASSLMDRGDEKLF

abundance: .
j_gene: TRBJ2-7
v_gene: TRBV4-3
CDR3aa: ASSQDRGYSYEQY

abundance: few
j_gene: TRBJ2-2
v_gene: TRBV6-5
CDR3aa: ASSYTGGNTGELF

abundance: .
j_gene: TRBJ2-1
v_gene: TRBV27
CDR3aa: ASSLGGLGLREQF

abundance: many
j_gene: TRBJ2-3
v_gene: TRBV18
CDR3aa: ASSPGTGGRDTQY

abundance: .
j_gene: TRBJ2-3
v_gene: TRBV5-1
CDR3aa: ASKGRETDTQY

abundance: .
j_gene: TRBJ2-7
v_gene: TRBV7-2
CDR3aa: ASSLQDISYEQY

abundance: few
j_gene: TRBJ2-3
v_gene: TRBV29-1
CDR3aa: SVAREFGDTQY

abundance: .
j_gene: TRBJ1-3
v_gene: TRBV4-1
CDR3aa: ASSQDPGVNSGNTIY

abundance: few
j_gene: TRBJ2-3
v_gene: TRBV12-3/TRBV12-4
CDR3aa: ASSLVLDEDTQY

abundance: .
j_gene: TRBJ2-2
v_gene: TRBV25-1
CDR3aa: ASRGSMVGQGNTGELF

abundance: few
j_gene: TRBJ2-5
v_gene: TRBV29-1
CDR3aa: SVSGLAGLRKTQY

abundance: few
j_gene: TRBJ2-2
v_gene: TRBV18
CDR3aa: ASSPTGGNTGELF

abundance: few
j_gene: TRBJ2-3
v_gene: TRBV28
CDR3aa: ASSFPHAGVTDTQY

abundance: few
j_gene: TRBJ1-5
v_gene: TRBV20-1
CDR3aa: SARLSWGTNQPQH

abundance: .
j_gene: TRBJ2-2
v_gene: TRBV5-1
CDR3aa: ASSDRGANTGELF

abundance: few
j_gene: TRBJ2-5
v_gene: TRBV20-1
CDR3aa: SASRGASETQY

abundance: many
j_gene: TRBJ1-1
v_gene: TRBV20-1
CDR3aa: SAVEGTPNTEAF

abundance: .
j_gene: TRBJ1-5
v_gene: TRBV20-1
CDR3aa: SAPRQGDYQPQH

abundance: few
j_gene: TRBJ2-1
v_gene: TRBV6-5
CDR3aa: ASSYSRGEWNEQF

abundance: few
j_gene: TRBJ2-7
v_gene: TRBV5-1
CDR3aa: ASSRAGTGLNEQY

abundance: many
j_gene: TRBJ1-1
v_gene: TRBV5-1
CDR3aa: ASRYETNTEAF

abundance: few
j_gene: TRBJ1-1
v_gene: TRBV27
CDR3aa: ASSLKGDLNTEAF

abundance: .
j_gene: TRBJ2-2
v_gene: TRBV27
CDR3aa: ASRFGGGVTGELF

abundance: few
j_gene: TRBJ2-2
v_gene: TRBV5-1
CDR3aa: ASSLDLAGTGELF

abundance: many
j_gene: TRBJ2-2
v_gene: TRBV5-5
CDR3aa: ASSPRQAGSTGELF

abundance: .
j_gene: TRBJ2-7
v_gene: TRBV21-1
CDR3aa: ASSKGPKGPSYEQY

abundance: .
j_gene: TRBJ2-3
v_gene: TRBV20-1
CDR3aa: SAFRDRVTDTQY

abundance: few
j_gene: TRBJ2-6
v_gene: TRBV12-3/TRBV12-4
CDR3aa: ASRTSVIANVLT

abundance: few
j_gene: TRBJ2-1
v_gene: TRBV20-1
CDR3aa: SARESGTLRRGNEQF

abundance: .
j_gene: TRBJ2-1
v_gene: TRBV5-8
CDR3aa: ASSLWGTVYNEQF

abundance: .
j_gene: TRBJ2-3
v_gene: TRBV4-1
CDR3aa: ASSQRERGGRGTDTQY

abundance: .
j_gene: TRBJ1-2
v_gene: TRBV4-3
CDR3aa: ASSQPGALSGYT

abundance: .
j_gene: TRBJ2-7
v_gene: TRBV7-2
CDR3aa: ASSAQAERTGNEQY